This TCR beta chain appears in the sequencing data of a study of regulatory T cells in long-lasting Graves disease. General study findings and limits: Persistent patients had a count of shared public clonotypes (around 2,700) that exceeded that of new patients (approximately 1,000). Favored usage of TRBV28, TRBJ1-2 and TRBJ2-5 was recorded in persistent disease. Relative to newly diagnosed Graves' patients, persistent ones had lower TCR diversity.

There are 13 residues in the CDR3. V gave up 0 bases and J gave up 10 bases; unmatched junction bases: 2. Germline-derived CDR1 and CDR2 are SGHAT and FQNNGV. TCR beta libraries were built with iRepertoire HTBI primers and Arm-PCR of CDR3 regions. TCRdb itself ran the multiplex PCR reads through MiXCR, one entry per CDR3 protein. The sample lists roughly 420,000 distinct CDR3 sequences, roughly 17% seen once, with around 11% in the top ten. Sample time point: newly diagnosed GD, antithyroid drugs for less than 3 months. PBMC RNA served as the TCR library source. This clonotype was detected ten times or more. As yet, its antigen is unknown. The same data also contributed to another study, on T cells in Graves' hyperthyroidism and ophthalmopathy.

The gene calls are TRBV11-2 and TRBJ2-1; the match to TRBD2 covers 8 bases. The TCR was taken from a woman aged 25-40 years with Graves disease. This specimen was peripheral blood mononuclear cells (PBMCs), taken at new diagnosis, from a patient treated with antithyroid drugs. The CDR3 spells CASSLEREGEQFF. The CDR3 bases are TGTGCCAGCAGCTTAGAACGGGAGGGCGAGCAGTTCTTC. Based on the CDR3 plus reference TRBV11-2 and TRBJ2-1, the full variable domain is EAGVAQSPRYKIIEKRQSVAFWCNPISGHATLYWYQQILGQGPKLLIQFQNNGVVDDSQLPKDRFSAERLKGVDSTLKIQPAKLEDSAVYLCASSLEREGEQFFGPGTRLTVL.